Following are 4 T cell receptor beta chains from one sample sequenced in a study of blood T cells in healthy people across ages. Together with a sample-barcoded 5' primer, a J-beta primer mix was included in a second PCR lasting about 6 to 11 cycles. Using its own MiXCR run on the 5' RACE reads, TCRdb lists one record per CDR3 protein. The table records about 1,400,000 distinct CDR3 sequences, around 55% of them present only once. Input material: blood. These receptors were collected from a man aged 18 to 29 in good health.

The chain uses TRBV13 and TRBJ2-1, with 11 bases aligning to TRBD2. Germline V gene data show CDR1 as PRHDT and CDR2 as FYEKMQ (reference sequence). With 1 base clipped from V and 5 bases from J, the junction kept 4 bases outside the gene matches. This CDR3 spans 16 amino acids. CDR3: CASSLARLAGNNEQFF. The CDR3 DNA reads TGTGCCAGCAGCTTAGCCCGACTAGCGGGGAACAATGAGCAGTTCTTC.

This clonotype has just a few counts. The V gene is TRBV29-1, the J gene TRBJ2-3, with 7 positions matching TRBD2. The V gene end was trimmed by 4 bases and the J gene end by 6 bases; junction bases not matched to a gene: 4. This CDR3 comprises 12 residues. Looked up from germline, CDR1 is SQVTM and CDR2 is ANQGSEA. CDR3 residues: CSVVRTSDTQYF. As DNA, the CDR3 is TGCAGCGTTGTCCGGACTAGTGATACGCAGTATTTT.

The V and J genes are TRBV7-8 and TRBJ2-3; 7 nucleotides align to TRBD1. This CDR3 spans 15 amino acids. V lost 4 bases to trimming and J lost 3 bases; unmatched junction nucleotides: 7. The germline gives CDR1 SGHVS, CDR2 FQNEAQ. CDR3 nucleotides: TGTGCCAGCAGCTCCTCAACAGGGGTAACAGATACGCAGTATTTT. As protein: CASSSSTGVTDTQYF.

The genes are TRBV27 and TRBJ2-6; tentatively, D is TRBD1 (6 bases). Between the trimmed V and J ends, which lost 3 bases and 0 bases, there was a span of 15 bases. Germline CDR1 and CDR2: MNHEY and SMNVEV (reference sequence). The CDR3 runs 18 residues. Here the CDR3 reads CASSLGASHPSGANVLTF. CDR3 nucleotide sequence: TGTGCCAGCAGTTTGGGGGCCTCACATCCCTCTGGGGCCAACGTCCTGACTTTC.